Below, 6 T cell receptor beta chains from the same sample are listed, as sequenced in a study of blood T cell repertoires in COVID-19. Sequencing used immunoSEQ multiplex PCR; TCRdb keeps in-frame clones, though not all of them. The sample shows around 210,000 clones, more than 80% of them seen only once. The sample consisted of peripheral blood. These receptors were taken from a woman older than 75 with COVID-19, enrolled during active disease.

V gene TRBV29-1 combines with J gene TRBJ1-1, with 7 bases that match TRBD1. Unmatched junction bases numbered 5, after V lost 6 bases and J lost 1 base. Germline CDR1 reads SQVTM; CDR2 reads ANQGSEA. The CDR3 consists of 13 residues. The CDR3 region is CSVLRGRNTEAFF. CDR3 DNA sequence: TGCAGCGTACTCAGGGGGAGGAACACTGAAGCTTTCTTT.

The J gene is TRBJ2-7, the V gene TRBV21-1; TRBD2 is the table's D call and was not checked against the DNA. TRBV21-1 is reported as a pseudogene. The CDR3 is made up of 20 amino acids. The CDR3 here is CASSNGAVLAGPGTFHEQYF. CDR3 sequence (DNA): TGTGCCAGCAGCAATGGGGCGGTGCTAGCGGGACCGGGGACTTTCCACGAGCAGTACTTC.

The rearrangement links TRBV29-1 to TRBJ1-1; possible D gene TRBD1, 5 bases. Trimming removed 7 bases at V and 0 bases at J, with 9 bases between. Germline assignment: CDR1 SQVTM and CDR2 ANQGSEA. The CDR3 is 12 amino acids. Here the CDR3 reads CSAGGMNTEAFF. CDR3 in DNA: TGCAGCGCCGGGGGGATGAACACTGAAGCTTTCTTT.

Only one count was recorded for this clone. CDR3 DNA sequence: TGTGCCAGCAGCCAAGGTAGCGCCTACGAGCAGTACTTC. This sequence encodes CASSQGSAYEQYF. The V and J genes are TRBV3-1 (or the pseudogene TRBV3-2) and TRBJ2-7; weak D call: TRBD2 (5 bases). The germline V and J ends were trimmed by 1 base and 2 bases, with 6 bases remaining between them. CDR3 length: 13 amino acids. CDR1 and CDR2 from the germline V gene are LGHDT and YNNKEL (reference sequence).

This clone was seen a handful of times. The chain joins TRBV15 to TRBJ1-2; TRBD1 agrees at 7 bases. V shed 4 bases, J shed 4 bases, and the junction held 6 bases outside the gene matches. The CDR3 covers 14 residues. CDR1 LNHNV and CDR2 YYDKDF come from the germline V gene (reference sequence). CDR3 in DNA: TGTGCCACCAGCACGACGACAGGGCGCTATGGCTACACCTTC. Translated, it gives CATSTTTGRYGYTF.

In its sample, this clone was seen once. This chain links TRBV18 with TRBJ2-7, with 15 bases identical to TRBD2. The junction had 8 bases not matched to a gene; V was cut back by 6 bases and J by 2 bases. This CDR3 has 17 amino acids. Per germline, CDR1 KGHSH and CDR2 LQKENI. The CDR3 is CASSPAGTSGGTYEQYF. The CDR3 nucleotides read TGTGCCAGCTCCCCAGCTGGGACTAGCGGGGGGACCTACGAGCAGTACTTC. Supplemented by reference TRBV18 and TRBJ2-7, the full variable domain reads NAGVMQNPRHLVRRRGQEARLRCSPMKGHSHVYWYRQLPEEGLKFMVYLQKENIIDESGMPKERFSAEFPKEGPSILRIQQVVRGDSAAYFCASSPAGTSGGTYEQYFGPGTRLTVT.